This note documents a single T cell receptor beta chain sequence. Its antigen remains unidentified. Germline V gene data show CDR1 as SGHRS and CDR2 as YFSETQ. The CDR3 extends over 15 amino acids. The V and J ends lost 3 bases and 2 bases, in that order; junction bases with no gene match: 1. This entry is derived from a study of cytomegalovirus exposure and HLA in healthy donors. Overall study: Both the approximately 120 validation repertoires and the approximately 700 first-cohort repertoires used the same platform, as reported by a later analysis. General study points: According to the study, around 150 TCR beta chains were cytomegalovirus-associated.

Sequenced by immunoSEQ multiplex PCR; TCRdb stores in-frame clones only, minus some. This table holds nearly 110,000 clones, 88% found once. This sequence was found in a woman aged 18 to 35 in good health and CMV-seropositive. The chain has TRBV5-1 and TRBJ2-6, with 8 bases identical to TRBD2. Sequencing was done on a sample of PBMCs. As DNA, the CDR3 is TGCGCCAGCAGCTCGGGGGGGGCTGGGGCCAACGTCCTGACTTTC. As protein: CASSSGGAGANVLTF.